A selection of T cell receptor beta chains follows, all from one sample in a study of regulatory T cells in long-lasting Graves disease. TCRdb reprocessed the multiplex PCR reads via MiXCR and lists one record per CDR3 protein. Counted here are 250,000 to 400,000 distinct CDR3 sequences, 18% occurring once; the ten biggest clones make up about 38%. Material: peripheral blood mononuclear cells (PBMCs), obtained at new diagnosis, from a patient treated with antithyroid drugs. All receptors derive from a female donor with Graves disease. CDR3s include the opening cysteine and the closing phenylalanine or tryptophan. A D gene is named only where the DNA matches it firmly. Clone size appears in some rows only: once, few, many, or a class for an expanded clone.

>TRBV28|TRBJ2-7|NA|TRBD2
TGTGCCAGCAGTACGACTAGCGGCCCCTACGAGCAGTACTTC
CASSTTSGPYEQYF
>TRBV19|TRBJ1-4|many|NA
TGTGCCAGTGCATCGCGGGGCAGGGATGAAAAACTGTTTTTT
CASASRGRDEKLFF
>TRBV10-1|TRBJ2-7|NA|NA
TGCGCCAGCAGTGAAGAGTACACGGGCGAGCAGTACTTC
CASSEEYTGEQYF
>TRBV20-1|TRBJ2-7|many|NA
TGCAGTGCTACAAGACCCAGCCTGGCCTACGAGCAGTACTTC
CSATRPSLAYEQYF
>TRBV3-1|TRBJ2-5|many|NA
TGTGCCAGCAGCCCCTCGGTCAGTGGAGAGACCCAGTACTTC
CASSPSVSGETQYF
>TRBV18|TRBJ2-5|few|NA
TGTGCCAGCTCACCAGGGGTCGGCGGGGTCATTGGAGAGACCCAGTACTTC
CASSPGVGGVIGETQYF
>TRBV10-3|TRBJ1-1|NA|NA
TGTGCCATCAGTGAAGAGAGGGGGGGGACTGAAGCTTTCTTT
CAISEERGGTEAFF
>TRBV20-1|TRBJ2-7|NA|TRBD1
TGCAGTGCCCCGCCCCTCGGGACAGGGGTTAACGAGCAGTACTTC
CSAPPLGTGVNEQYF
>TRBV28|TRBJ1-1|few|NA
TGTGCCAGCAGCCCTAACAGGAAGCCAACCCCCATATACACTGAAGCTTTCTTT
CASSPNRKPTPIYTEAFF
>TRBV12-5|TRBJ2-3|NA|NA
TGTGCTAGTGGTTTGGGGGGGCGGCCCACAGATACGCAGTATTTT
CASGLGGRPTDTQYF
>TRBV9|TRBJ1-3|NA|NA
TGTGCCAGCAGCGCCTACGGGGGGGGCCGGCAGGGGGGAAACACCATATATTTT
CASSAYGGGRQGGNTIYF
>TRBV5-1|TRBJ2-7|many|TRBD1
TGCGCCAGCAGCCCCCGGACAGGGGGCGTTTCATCCGCCGAGCAGTACTTC
CASSPRTGGVSSAEQYF
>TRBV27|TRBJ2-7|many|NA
TGTGCCAGCAGCATTGACAGTCCCGCATCGGGCGAGCAGTACTTC
CASSIDSPASGEQYF
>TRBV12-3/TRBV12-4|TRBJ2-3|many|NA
TGTGCCAGCAGTTTAAATGGGAGAGGGACGGATACGCAGTATTTT
CASSLNGRGTDTQYF
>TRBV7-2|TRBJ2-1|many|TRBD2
TGTGCCAGCAGCGCGCCTAGCGGTGTAAACAATGAGCAGTTCTTC
CASSAPSGVNNEQFF
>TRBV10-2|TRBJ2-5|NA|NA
TGCGCCAGCGAAGGGGAGACCCAGTACTTC
CASEGETQYF
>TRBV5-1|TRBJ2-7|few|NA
TGCGCCAGCAGCTTGGAAGCGTTTCCCAACGAGCAGTACTTC
CASSLEAFPNEQYF
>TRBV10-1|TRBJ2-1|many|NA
TGCGCCAGCAGCCCCCGGGAGAGCCCCTACAATGAGCAGTTCTTC
CASSPRESPYNEQFF